This TCR beta chain comes out of a study of neurological immune-mediated disorders. This clonotype occurred many times. From the 5' RACE reads, TCRdb called clonotypes with MiXCR, one entry per CDR3 protein. The table includes tens of thousands of distinct CDR3 sequences, 4.5% to 7% detected once. The clonotype was recovered from a young woman with multiple sclerosis. Sequencing was carried out using CD4+ T cells from blood.

The CDR3 loop is CASSPGRGRDYGYTF. In DNA, the CDR3 is TGCGCCAGCAGCCCCGGCCGGGGTCGGGACTATGGCTACACCTTC. The chain carries TRBV5-1 and TRBJ1-2; no definite D call. Trimming left V 4 bases short and J 3 bases short, with 16 bases between. Germline CDR1 reads SGHRS; CDR2 reads YFSETQ. This CDR3 is built from 15 residues.